This is a list of T cell receptor beta chains from one sample in a study of graft-versus-host responses after intestinal transplantation. Here immunoSEQ multiplex PCR was the method, and the copy in TCRdb shows in-frame clones only, minus some. The data show about 120,000 clones, roughly 91% seen once. Antigens for these TCRs are unknown. The sample here was unstimulated CD4+ T cells sorted from spleen or lymph node cells, taken before intestinal transplant. All receptors come from a human donor who received an intestinal transplant. The CDR3 runs from the conserved cysteine through the conserved F or W. The D gene is left open where the match is weak. Some rows mark clone size as missing; the rest say once, few, many or name a class of expanded clone.

TRBV2	-	-	TRBJ1-5	TGTGCCAGCAGTGAGAGGGAATTGAATCAGCCCCAGCATTTT	CASSERELNQPQHF
TRBV6-5	-	TRBD1	TRBJ1-2	TGTGCCAGCAGCCGGACAGGCGATGGCTACACCTTC	CASSRTGDGYTF
TRBV6-5	-	-	TRBJ2-7	TGTGCCAGCAGCCAAGGGGGTTTCTCCTACGAGCAGTACTTC	CASSQGGFSYEQYF
TRBV7-2	once	-	TRBJ1-5	TGTGCCAGCAGCTTAGTTTCAGTGCAGAGTTCCCAGCCCCAGCATTTT	CASSLVSVQSSQPQHF
TRBV7-9	-	-	TRBJ2-4	TGTGCCAGCAGCTTAGCAAAGGCCATCTCTAAAACCAAAAACATTCAGTACTTC	CASSLAKAISKTKNIQYF
TRBV6-1	-	-	TRBJ1-2	TGTGCCAGCAGTTCAAACCGAAACTATGGCTACACCTTC	CASSSNRNYGYTF
TRBV9	-	TRBD1	TRBJ1-2	TGTGCCAGCAGCCAAGGGGACAGGACGAACCATGGCTACACCTTC	CASSQGDRTNHGYTF
TRBV29-1	-	-	TRBJ2-2	TGCAGCGTTGTTCGCGCGGGAAACACCGGGGAGCTGTTTTTT	CSVVRAGNTGELFF
TRBV19	-	TRBD2	TRBJ2-7	TGTGCCAGTAGTTACCGACTAGCGGGAGGCCACGAGCAGTACTTC	CASSYRLAGGHEQYF
TRBV14	-	-	TRBJ2-4	TGTGCCAGCAGCCAAGGAGGGGGAAAAAACGCACTAGCCAAAAACATTCAGTACTTC	CASSQGGGKNALAKNIQYF
TRBV18	-	TRBD1	TRBJ1-2	TGTGCCAGCTCACCACCGAAAAGGGCTGTGGACAGGGGGCACGGCTACACCTTC	CASSPPKRAVDRGHGYTF
TRBV30	-	-	TRBJ1-2	TGTGCCTGGAAAGCTACGAGACAGGCCCTCCCCTATGGCTACACCTTC	CAWKATRQALPYGYTF
TRBV9	-	TRBD2	TRBJ2-5	TGTGCCAGCAGCACCGGGGGGGTGTGGGAGACCCAGTACTTC	CASSTGGVWETQYF
TRBV28	-	-	TRBJ1-2	TGTGCCAGCAGTTTTTGGGGAGTAGGTAGTGGCTACACCTTC	CASSFWGVGSGYTF
TRBV5-1	-	TRBD1	TRBJ2-7	TGCGCCAGCAGCCCCGGGACAGGGCATTCCGAGCAGTACTTC	CASSPGTGHSEQYF
TRBV7-2	-	-	TRBJ1-1	TGTGCCAGCAGCTTAGGAGGGGGAAACACTGAAGCTTTCTTT	CASSLGGGNTEAFF
TRBV11-2	-	-	TRBJ2-1	TGTGCCAGCAGCTCGATGAGGGGGAGCTCCTACAATGAGCAGTTCTTC	CASSSMRGSSYNEQFF
TRBV28	once	-	TRBJ1-1	TGTGCCAGCAGTTTAGGTGGACGTTCAAGCATGGCTTTCTTT	CASSLGGRSSMAFF
TRBV23-1	-	-	TRBJ1-2	TGCGCCAGCAGTCAATCTAAAAACAGGGAGGAGGGCTACACCTTC	CASSQSKNREEGYTF
TRBV5-4	-	TRBD1	TRBJ2-5	TGTGCCAGCAGCTATACAGGGGGCGAAGAGACCCAGTACTTC	CASSYTGGEETQYF
TRBV6-1	-	TRBD1	TRBJ1-2	TGTGCCAGCAGTCAACAAATGACAGGGTCCTATGGCTACACCTTC	CASSQQMTGSYGYTF
TRBV27	-	TRBD2	TRBJ2-7	TGTGCCAGCAGTTTCCGCGGACTAGCCAAGACCTACGAGCAGTACTTC	CASSFRGLAKTYEQYF
TRBV6-1	-	TRBD1	TRBJ1-1	TGTGCCAGCAGTGACTGGGGGACAGGGAAGCCCGAAGCTTTCTTT	CASSDWGTGKPEAFF
TRBV2	-	-	TRBJ2-1	TGTGCCAGCAGAGCAACCGGCGATGAGCAGTTCTTC	CASRATGDEQFF
TRBV4-1	-	-	TRBJ2-7	TGCGCCAGCAGCCAAGCCGGGGAGAGGTATTACGAGCAGTACTTC	CASSQAGERYYEQYF
TRBV7-2	-	TRBD2	TRBJ2-2	TGTGCCAGCAGCTTCAGACTAGCGTGGGGGGAGCTGTTTTTT	CASSFRLAWGELFF
TRBV2	-	TRBD2	TRBJ2-5	TGTGCCAGCAGTGAAGGGAGAGTAGCGGGAGGGCCACAACGAGAGACCCAGTACTTC	CASSEGRVAGGPQRETQYF
TRBV30	-	-	TRBJ1-4	TGTGCCTGGAGTCGGACAGTTCTTAATGAAAAACTGTTTTTT	CAWSRTVLNEKLFF
TRBV15	-	TRBD2	TRBJ2-2	TGTGCCACCACCGGACTAGCGGGATCCGGGGAGCTGTTTTTT	CATTGLAGSGELFF
TRBV30	-	TRBD2	TRBJ2-1	TGTGCCTGGAGTTCCGGGACTAGCGGATACAATGAGCAGTTCTTC	CAWSSGTSGYNEQFF
TRBV25-1	once	-	TRBJ1-2	TGTGCCAGCAGTTTAACGATGGGGCTTGGCTACACCTTC	CASSLTMGLGYTF
TRBV11-2	-	TRBD1	TRBJ2-2	TGTGCCAGCAGTTTCCAGGGGGCCGGGGAGCTGTTTTTT	CASSFQGAGELFF
TRBV5-6	-	TRBD2	TRBJ2-7	TGTGCCAGCAGCCGGACTAGCGGGAACGCCGAGCAGTACTTC	CASSRTSGNAEQYF
TRBV18	-	-	TRBJ1-4	TGTGCCAGCTCACCACCGATGGGGTACCGCGAAAAACTGTTTTTT	CASSPPMGYREKLFF
TRBV7-9	-	TRBD1	TRBJ1-3	TGTGCCAGCAGCCAGGGACAGCCTGGAAACACCATATATTTT	CASSQGQPGNTIYF
TRBV28	-	-	TRBJ2-3	TGTGCCAGCAGTTCCCCCCCTATTAGCGGAATTACGCAGTATTTT	CASSSPPISGITQYF
TRBV6-6	-	-	TRBJ1-3	TGTGCCAGCAAAACGCCCTCTGGAAACACCATATATTTT	CASKTPSGNTIYF
TRBV11-2	-	-	TRBJ1-2	TGTGCCAGCAGCTTAGCAGGGCCTAACTATGGCTACACCTTC	CASSLAGPNYGYTF
TRBV11-2	-	-	TRBJ2-5	TGTGCCAGCAGCTTAACGAGTCCGCCGGAGACCCAGTACTTC	CASSLTSPPETQYF
TRBV5-1	-	-	TRBJ2-7	TGCGCCAGCAGCTTGCGGGAGTGGGCAGAGCAGTACTTC	CASSLREWAEQYF
TRBV7-9	-	-	TRBJ1-5	TGTGCCAGCAGCTTAGGAGGGGTTGTGGGCAATCAGCCCCAGCATTTT	CASSLGGVVGNQPQHF
TRBV10-2	-	-	TRBJ2-7	TGCGCCAGCAGACCATTACTAACAGGGGGGGGCGGCGAGCAGTACTTC	CASRPLLTGGGGEQYF
TRBV19	-	TRBD1	TRBJ1-3	TGTGCCAGTAGTCTACGGGACAGGGTGGCCACCATATATTTT	CASSLRDRVATIYF
TRBV10-3	-	-	TRBJ2-7	TGTGCCATCAGTGAGAATAACTCCTACGAGCAGTACTTC	CAISENNSYEQYF
TRBV7-9	-	-	TRBJ1-1	TGTGCCAGCAGCTCTTCACAGGGACGGGCGGGCACTGAAGCTTTCTTT	CASSSSQGRAGTEAFF
TRBV5-1	once	-	TRBJ2-3	TGCGCCAGCAGCTCCTTTCCTGGAGAAAACACAGATACGCAGTATTTT	CASSSFPGENTDTQYF
TRBV28	-	TRBD1	TRBJ2-7	TGTGCCAGCAACCCCACAGGGGGCCCCTCCTACGAGCAGTACTTC	CASNPTGGPSYEQYF
TRBV29-1	-	TRBD1	TRBJ2-5	TGCAGCGTTGGAACCGGGACAGGGAGGAGAGGGACCCAGTACTTC	CSVGTGTGRRGTQYF
TRBV7-9	once	-	TRBJ2-3	TGTGCCAGCAGCTTAGCGATGACAGGAGCCTCTAGCACAGATACGCAGTATTTT	CASSLAMTGASSTDTQYF
TRBV4-2	-	-	TRBJ2-1	TGTGCCAGCAGCCCCACTAGTATTAACTACAATGAGCAGTTCTTC	CASSPTSINYNEQFF
TRBV30	-	-	TRBJ2-4	TGTGCCTGGAGCGGGGGTCCCAACAACATTCAGTACTTC	CAWSGGPNNIQYF
TRBV30	once	-	TRBJ2-6	TGTGCCGCAGGGGGGTATGGGTCTGGGGCCAACGTCCTGACTTTC	CAAGGYGSGANVLTF
TRBV28	-	-	TRBJ2-7	TGTGCCAGCAGTTTGTCAACCATGCGCTACGAGCAGTACTTC	CASSLSTMRYEQYF
TRBV9	-	TRBD1	TRBJ1-1	TGTGCCAGCAGCGTAGATACAGGGGGCGATGTGAACACTGAAGCTTTCTTT	CASSVDTGGDVNTEAFF
TRBV6-5	-	-	TRBJ1-1	TGTGCCAGCAGTGGCATTATGAACACTGAAGCTTTCTTT	CASSGIMNTEAFF
TRBV18	-	-	TRBJ1-5	TGTGCCAGCTCACCCCCGGAGGGGGGTCAGCCCCAGCATTTT	CASSPPEGGQPQHF
TRBV11-1	-	-	TRBJ1-1	TGTGCCAGCAGCTTTAGATCCAGCACTGAAGCTTTCTTT	CASSFRSSTEAFF